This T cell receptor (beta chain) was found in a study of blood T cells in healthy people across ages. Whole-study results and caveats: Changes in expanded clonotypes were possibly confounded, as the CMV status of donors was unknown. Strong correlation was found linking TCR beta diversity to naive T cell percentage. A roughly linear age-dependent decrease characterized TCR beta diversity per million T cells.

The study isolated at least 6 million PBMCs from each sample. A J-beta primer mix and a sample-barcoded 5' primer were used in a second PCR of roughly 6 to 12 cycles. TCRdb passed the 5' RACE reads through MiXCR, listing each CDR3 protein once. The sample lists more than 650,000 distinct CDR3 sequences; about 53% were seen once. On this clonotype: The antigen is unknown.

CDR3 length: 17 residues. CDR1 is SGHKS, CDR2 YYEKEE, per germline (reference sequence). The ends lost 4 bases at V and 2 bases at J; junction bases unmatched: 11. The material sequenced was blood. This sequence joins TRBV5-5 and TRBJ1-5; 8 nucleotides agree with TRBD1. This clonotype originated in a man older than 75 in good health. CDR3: CASSRDRSGRGNQPQHF. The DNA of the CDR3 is TGTGCCAGCAGCCGGGACAGGAGCGGTAGGGGCAATCAGCCCCAGCATTTT.